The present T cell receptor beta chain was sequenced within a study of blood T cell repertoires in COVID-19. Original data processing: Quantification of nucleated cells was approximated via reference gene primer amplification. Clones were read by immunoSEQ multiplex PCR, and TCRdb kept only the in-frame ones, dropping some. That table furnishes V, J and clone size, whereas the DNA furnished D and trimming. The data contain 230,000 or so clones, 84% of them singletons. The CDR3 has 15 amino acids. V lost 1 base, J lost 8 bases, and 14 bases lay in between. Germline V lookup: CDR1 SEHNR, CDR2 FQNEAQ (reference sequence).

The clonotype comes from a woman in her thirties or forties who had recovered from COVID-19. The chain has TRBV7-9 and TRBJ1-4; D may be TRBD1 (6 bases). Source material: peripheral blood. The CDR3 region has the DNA TGTGCCAGCAGCTTAGGAGGGGACACCCTCGAAAAACTGTTTTTT. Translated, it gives CASSLGGDTLEKLFF.